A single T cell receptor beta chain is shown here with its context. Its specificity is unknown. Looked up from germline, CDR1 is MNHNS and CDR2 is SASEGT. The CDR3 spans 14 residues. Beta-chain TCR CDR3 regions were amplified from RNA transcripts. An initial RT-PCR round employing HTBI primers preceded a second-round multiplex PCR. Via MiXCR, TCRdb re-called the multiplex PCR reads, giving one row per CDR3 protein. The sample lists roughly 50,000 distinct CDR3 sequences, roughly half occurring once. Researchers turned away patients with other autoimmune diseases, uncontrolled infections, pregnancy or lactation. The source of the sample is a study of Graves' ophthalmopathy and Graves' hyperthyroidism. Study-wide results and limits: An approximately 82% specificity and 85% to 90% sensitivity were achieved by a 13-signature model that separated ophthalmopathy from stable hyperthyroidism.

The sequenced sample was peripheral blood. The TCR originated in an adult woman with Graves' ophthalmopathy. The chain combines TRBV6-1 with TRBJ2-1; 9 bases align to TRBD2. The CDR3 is CVSKSTSGYNEQFF. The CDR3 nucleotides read TGTGTCAGTAAATCGACTAGCGGATACAATGAGCAGTTCTTC.